This T cell receptor beta chain derives from a study of T cell responses to AZD1222 COVID-19 vaccine. The wider study: Second doses at about 4 or about 12 weeks were pooled. Study-wide results and caveats: Distributed over spike, vaccine-associated CD4 TCRs predominated at 160-218 and 743-854. Of spike-specific TCRs, nearly half reportedly target regions left unmutated in variants.

The repertoire was sequenced with immunoSEQ multiplex PCR; TCRdb's copy has only in-frame clones and lacks some. The sample lists about 170,000 clones, just over 90% occurring once. The germline V gene has CDR1 SGHRS and CDR2 YFSETQ. V lost 4 bases, J lost 6 bases, and 9 bases stayed unmatched. The length of the CDR3 is 16 residues. As concerns this clone: Antigen: not known.

The sample was peripheral blood, taken on day 0 of AZD1222 vaccination. The clonotype originates from an adult in good health. V gene TRBV5-1 combines with J gene TRBJ2-3; 12 bases are a match to TRBD2. The CDR3 loop is CASSIRSGLAGDTQYF. The DNA of the CDR3 is TGCGCCAGCAGCATCCGGTCGGGACTAGCGGGTGATACGCAGTATTTT. Together with reference TRBV5-1 and TRBJ2-3, the CDR3 gives the full variable domain: KAGVTQTPRYLIKTRGQQVTLSCSPISGHRSVSWYQQTPGQGLQFLFEYFSETQRNKGNFPGRFSGRQFSNSRSEMNVSTLELGDSALYLCASSIRSGLAGDTQYFGPGTRLTVL.